One sample yielded the 15 T cell receptor beta chains listed below, sequenced in a study of cytomegalovirus exposure and HLA in healthy donors. Only in-frame clones appear in the TCRdb table, and some are missing; sequencing was by immunoSEQ multiplex PCR. The top ten clones hold 1.1% of a sample with more than 95,000 clones, 89% of them seen once. What was sequenced was PBMCs. The receptor source for this set is a young woman in good health and CMV-seronegative.

V usage is TRBV9 and J usage is TRBJ2-5, with D hard to call. Germline V gene sequence: CDR1 SGDLS, CDR2 YYNGEE. Trimming stripped 5 bases from V and 2 bases from J, with 7 bases between. There are 12 residues in the CDR3. CDR3 protein: CASSPGQETQYF. The CDR3 region has the DNA TGTGCCAGCAGTCCAGGACAAGAGACCCAGTACTTC.

The chain recombines TRBV5-1 with TRBJ1-1, with no clear D. The CDR3 is 15 amino acids. Between the trimmed V and J ends, which lost 1 base and 1 base, there was a span of 11 bases. Per germline, CDR1 SGHRS and CDR2 YFSETQ. The CDR3 reads CASSLTGSGNTEAFF. The CDR3 nucleotides are TGCGCCAGCAGCTTGACCGGGTCGGGGAACACTGAAGCTTTCTTT.

This clone was counted a single time. This rearrangement joins TRBV2 to TRBJ2-2; D possibly corresponds to TRBD1 (8 bases). V was cut by 2 bases and J by 3 bases, with 13 bases left in between. Germline V gene lookup returns CDR1 SNHLY and CDR2 FYNNEI. The CDR3 spans 16 residues. The CDR3 spells CASSERTGRDTGELFF. For the CDR3, the DNA is TGTGCCAGCAGTGAAAGGACAGGGAGGGACACCGGGGAGCTGTTTTTT.

Details on this clone: This specimen includes other DNA sequences encoding the same CDR3. The chain employs TRBV28 and TRBJ1-2, with TRBD1 matching over 7 bases. The CDR3 runs 13 residues. J gave up 3 bases and V 4 bases, and 2 bases lay outside the gene matches. Germline V gene data show CDR1 as MDHEN and CDR2 as SYDVKM. In DNA, the CDR3 is TGTGCCAGCAGTTCAGGGGGAGACTATGGCTACACCTTC. Its protein is CASSSGGDYGYTF.

The chain uses TRBV10-3 and TRBJ2-2, with D tentatively TRBD1 (5 bases). Germline-derived CDR1 and CDR2 are ENHRY and SYGVKD. V was shortened by 9 bases and J by 4 bases, with 6 bases between the two germline ends. The CDR3 has 11 amino acids. This CDR3 reads CAIGATGELFF. The CDR3 nucleotides read TGTGCCATTGGGGCCACCGGGGAGCTGTTTTTT.

The rearrangement joins TRBV10-1 to TRBJ1-5; D gene ambiguous. This CDR3 is 14 amino acids long. Germline-derived CDR1 and CDR2 are WNHNN and SYGVQD (reference sequence). Trimming removed 2 bases from V and 9 bases from J, with 14 bases in between. In DNA form, the CDR3 reads TGCGCCAGCAGTGAGGGATCCCCTAGCGGGCCCCAGCATTTT. As protein: CASSEGSPSGPQHF.

With regard to this clone: One junction end does not reproduce the germline sequence, and a read error may be involved. The V call is TRBV5-5, the J call TRBJ2-1; D ambiguous. Germline assignment: CDR1 SGHKS and CDR2 YYEKEE (reference sequence). The CDR3 totals 13 residues. The CDR3 DNA is TGTGCCAGCAGCTTGGCCTCCTACTATGAGCAGTTCTTC. This translates into CASSLASYYEQFF.

The chain has TRBV27 and TRBJ2-7; 7 bases agree with TRBD2. The CDR3 extends over 15 amino acids. Trimming removed 2 bases from V and 3 bases from J; junction bases left unmatched: 7. Germline V gene sequence: CDR1 MNHEY, CDR2 SMNVEV (reference sequence). CDR3 nucleotides: TGTGCCAGCAGTTTACAAGCGGGAAAGTTCTACGAGCAGTACTTC. It translates to CASSLQAGKFYEQYF.

The rearrangement links TRBV28 to TRBJ2-7; 7 bases map to TRBD1. The CDR3 is 14 residues long. The ends lost 4 bases at V and 3 bases at J; junction bases unmatched: 6. Germline V gene sequence: CDR1 MDHEN, CDR2 SYDVKM. CDR3 sequence: CASSSRQGRYEQYV. Here the CDR3 DNA reads TGTGCCAGCAGTTCTCGACAGGGCCGCTACGAGCAGTACGTC.

The chain uses TRBV25-1 and TRBJ1-2, with a possible D match to TRBD1 (5 bases). The CDR3 is 16 amino acids. Germline CDR1 reads MGHDK; CDR2 reads SYGVNS. Trimming pared 4 bases from V and 2 bases from J, leaving 17 bases between. CDR3 in DNA: TGTGCCAGCAGTGCCCCAGGACAAACGGCGAACTATGGCTACACCTTC. Translating it yields CASSAPGQTANYGYTF.

The rearrangement joins TRBV23-1 to TRBJ2-7, with D hard to call. TRBV23-1 is filed as an ORF, its function uncertain. Trimming cost V 0 bases and J 3 bases, with 12 bases left between them. CDR3 size: 15 residues. The CDR3 DNA reads TGCGCCAGCAGTCAATCTGGAGCACCACTCTACGAGCAGTACGTC. This translates into CASSQSGAPLYEQYV.

The CDR3 is CASSIGRTGNTEAFF. Written as DNA, the CDR3 is TGTGCCAGTAGTATAGGACGGACAGGGAACACTGAAGCTTTCTTT. The genes are TRBV19 and TRBJ1-1; 7 positions agree with TRBD1. This CDR3 spans 15 amino acids. The junction had 3 bases not matched to a gene; V was cut back by 1 base and J by 1 base. Germline assignment: CDR1 LNHDA and CDR2 SQIVND (reference sequence).

The chain carries TRBV10-2 and TRBJ2-2, with no clear D. This CDR3 comprises 13 residues. CDR1 and CDR2 (germline): WSHSY, SAAADI. The V and J ends lost 0 bases and 9 bases respectively, with 8 bases between them. CDR3 protein: CASSESYSRELFF. For the CDR3, the DNA is TGCGCCAGCAGTGAGTCGTACAGCCGGGAGCTGTTTTTT.

The rearrangement joins TRBV18 to TRBJ2-7; 7 bases align to TRBD1. Germline V CDR1 and CDR2: KGHSH, LQKENI. V lost 4 bases to trimming and J lost 1 base; unmatched junction nucleotides: 4. The CDR3 covers 14 residues. CDR3 amino acids: CASSQQGLSYEQYF. DNA for the CDR3: TGTGCCAGCTCACAACAGGGGTTATCCTACGAGCAGTACTTC.

This clone was observed a single time. This chain joins TRBV19 and TRBJ1-1; D may be TRBD1 (5 bases). The CDR3 sequence is 14 residues long. The germline CDR1 and CDR2 sequences are LNHDA and SQIVND (reference sequence). V lost 3 bases to trimming and J lost 2 bases, with 10 bases between them. CDR3 in DNA: TGTGCCAGTAGTATTTCACAGGCAAACACTGAAGCTTTCTTT. Its protein is CASSISQANTEAFF.